Listed here are 21 T cell receptor beta chains from one sample, sequenced in a study of radiotherapy plus CTLA-4 blockade in lung cancer. Generated by immunoSEQ multiplex PCR, the TCRdb table keeps only in-frame clones and is missing some. Here the sample spans some 78,000 clones, roughly 86% being singletons. Sequencing used peripheral blood, obtained from a patient treated with radiotherapy plus ipilimumab. All receptors derive from a human donor with non-small cell lung cancer who had stable disease on radiotherapy plus ipilimumab.

This chain links TRBV6-1 with TRBJ2-7, with 7 bases lining up with TRBD1. The CDR3 is 14 amino acids. With 6 bases clipped from V and 2 bases from J, the junction kept 7 bases outside the gene matches. CDR1 and CDR2 (germline): MNHNS, SASEGT. As DNA, the CDR3 is TGTGCCAGCAGGAGACCGGGACAGACCTACGAGCAGTACTTC. Translated: CASRRPGQTYEQYF.

This sequence joins TRBV9 and TRBJ1-6, with a weak D call TRBD1 (6 bases). Germline V gene lookup returns CDR1 SGDLS and CDR2 YYNGEE. Trimming cost V 0 bases and J 0 bases, with 10 bases left between them. The CDR3 sequence is 17 residues long. The CDR3 region has the DNA TGTGCCAGCAGCGTAGGGGGCAGGGGCTCCTATAATTCACCCCTCCACTTT. As protein: CASSVGGRGSYNSPLHF. Full variable domain (remainder filled in from reference TRBV9 and TRBJ1-6): DSGVTQTPKHLITATGQRVTLRCSPRSGDLSVYWYQQSLDQGLQFLIQYYNGEERAKGNILERFSAQQFPDLHSELNLSSLELGDSALYFCASSVGGRGSYNSPLHFGNGTRLTVT.

The chain carries TRBV6-1 and TRBJ1-4, with unresolved D. The CDR3 contains 15 residues. Between the trimmed V and J ends, which lost 1 base and 7 bases, there was a span of 13 bases. Germline CDR1 reads MNHNS; CDR2 reads SASEGT. The CDR3 reads CASSEGAARSEKLFF. DNA of the CDR3: TGTGCCAGCAGTGAAGGAGCAGCTAGGAGTGAAAAACTGTTTTTT.

The chain joins TRBV10-3 to TRBJ1-2; D gene uncertain. The CDR3 consists of 14 residues. V was shortened by 3 bases and J by 8 bases, with 16 bases between the two germline ends. The V gene's germline CDR1 is ENHRY and CDR2 SYGVKD. In nucleotides, the CDR3 is TGTGCCATCAGTGACGAGGCTTATATGTTGGGCTACACCTTC. This gives the protein CAISDEAYMLGYTF.

V usage is TRBV29-1 and J usage is TRBJ1-1; possible D gene TRBD1, 6 bases. The V gene's germline CDR1 is SQVTM and CDR2 ANQGSEA. Trimming shortened V by 1 base and J by 1 base, and 10 bases separated the two germline ends. This CDR3 region has 14 residues. The CDR3 loop is CSVEALDRNTEAFF. The DNA of the CDR3 is TGCAGCGTTGAAGCCCTGGACAGGAACACTGAAGCTTTCTTT.

The chain couples TRBV9 to TRBJ2-2; a weak D match, TRBD2 (5 bases). CDR3 length equals 13 residues. Trimming removed 1 base at V and 7 bases at J, with 8 bases between. Germline lookup yields CDR1 SGDLS and CDR2 YYNGEE. As DNA, the CDR3 is TGTGCCAGCAGCGTATTTGAGGGCGGGGAGCTGTTTTTT. Translated: CASSVFEGGELFF.

The chain joins TRBV19 to TRBJ2-2, with TRBD1 identical over 7 bases. The CDR3 is 16 amino acids. Germline CDR1 and CDR2: LNHDA and SQIVND (reference sequence). V gave up 5 bases and J gave up 0 bases; unmatched junction bases: 6. CDR3 DNA sequence: TGTGCCAGTAGTTTCCCCCAGGGGGCGAACACCGGGGAGCTGTTTTTT. This encodes CASSFPQGANTGELFF.

The V and J genes are TRBV28 and TRBJ2-7; weak D call: TRBD2 (6 bases). Per the germline V gene, CDR1 is MDHEN and CDR2 is SYDVKM. V lost 5 bases, J lost 4 bases, and 12 bases lay in between. The CDR3 runs to 13 residues. CDR3 coding DNA: TGTGCCAGCAGTGATCCGGGGAGGTACGAGCAGTACTTC. Translated: CASSDPGRYEQYF.

The V call is TRBV19, the J call TRBJ1-6, with TRBD1 matching 10 bases. CDR1 LNHDA and CDR2 SQIVND come from the germline V gene (reference sequence). The CDR3 length is 14 residues. J was trimmed by 7 bases and V by 4 bases; bases with no gene match: 1. In nucleotides, the CDR3 is TGTGCCAGTAGTACGGGACAGGGGAATTCACCCCTCCACTTT. It translates to CASSTGQGNSPLHF.

The chain uses TRBV7-9 and TRBJ2-5; 14 bases are shared with TRBD2. V was clipped by 5 bases and J by 7 bases; unmatched bases: 9. In germline, CDR1 is SEHNR, CDR2 FQNEAQ (reference sequence). The CDR3 extends over 16 amino acids. The CDR3 nucleotides read TGTGCCAGCAGCAAGACTAGCGGGAGGGCCGGAGGGACCCAGTACTTC. Encoded protein: CASSKTSGRAGGTQYF.

Here the CDR3 DNA reads TGTGCCAGCAGTGGGGGGGGACTAGCGGGAGCAGATACGCAGTATTTT. It specifies CASSGGGLAGADTQYF. V and J are TRBV27 and TRBJ2-3; 14 bases agree with TRBD2. The CDR3 totals 16 residues. The V and J ends lost 5 bases and 4 bases, in that order; junction bases with no gene match: 5. Germline V lookup: CDR1 MNHEY, CDR2 SMNVEV (reference sequence).

This chain links TRBV2 with TRBJ2-3; 9 nucleotides line up with TRBD2. This CDR3 contains 15 residues. V was pared by 4 bases and J by 4 bases, with 6 bases of the junction left unmatched. Germline assignment: CDR1 SNHLY and CDR2 FYNNEI. CDR3 nucleotides: TGTGCCAGCAGTGCCGGGACTAGCCGGGCAGATACGCAGTATTTT. Amino acid sequence: CASSAGTSRADTQYF.

This chain links TRBV25-1 with TRBJ2-1; D unresolved. The V gene's germline CDR1 is MGHDK and CDR2 SYGVNS. CDR3 length equals 10 residues. V was shortened by 6 bases and J by 11 bases, with 8 bases between the two germline ends. The CDR3 is CASRAGQQFF. The CDR3 nucleotides read TGTGCCAGCAGGGCCGGGCAGCAGTTCTTC.

Only a few counts were recorded for this clone. The J gene is TRBJ2-3, the V gene TRBV28, with 16 bases aligning to TRBD2. The germline V gene encodes CDR1 MDHEN and CDR2 SYDVKM. CDR3 length equals 16 residues. The junction had 5 bases not matched to a gene; V was cut back by 6 bases and J by 5 bases. CDR3 in DNA: TGTGCCAGCAGCCCGGGACTAGCGGGAGGGAGAGATACGCAGTATTTT. This encodes CASSPGLAGGRDTQYF.

V gene TRBV9 combines with J gene TRBJ1-3; no clear D. Germline V gives CDR1 SGDLS, CDR2 YYNGEE. The V gene lost 3 bases and the J gene lost 6 bases, with 13 bases spanning the gap. The CDR3 length is 14 residues. CDR3 in DNA: TGTGCCAGCAGCGCCGCAGGAATTGTAAACACCATATATTTT. This translates into CASSAAGIVNTIYF.

V and J are TRBV10-3 and TRBJ2-7; D is possibly TRBD2 (5 bases). Germline CDR1 and CDR2: ENHRY and SYGVKD. V lost 4 bases and J lost 0, with 10 bases in between. CDR3 length equals 14 residues. The CDR3 loop is CAISVGGPSYEQYF. The CDR3 DNA follows: TGTGCCATCAGTGTTGGCGGGCCCTCCTACGAGCAGTACTTC.

CDR3 DNA: TGTGCCAGCAGCCCCGGGGACAGGGCGGGTCGGACAGATACGCAGTATTTT. Translated, it gives CASSPGDRAGRTDTQYF. This rearrangement joins TRBV9 to TRBJ2-3, with 9 bases identical to TRBD1. In germline, CDR1 is SGDLS, CDR2 YYNGEE. Trimming took 4 bases from V and 3 from J; bases not matched to a gene: 12. This CDR3 has 17 amino acids.

This chain connects TRBV5-1 to TRBJ1-2, with 11 bases matching TRBD1. V was clipped by 3 bases and J by 3 bases; unmatched bases: 1. Germline V gene sequence: CDR1 SGHRS, CDR2 YFSETQ. This CDR3 is built from 14 residues. The CDR3 loop reads CASSSGQGDYGYTF. The CDR3 DNA sequence: TGCGCCAGCAGCTCGGGACAGGGGGACTATGGCTACACCTTC.

V usage is TRBV19 and J usage is TRBJ1-2, with 10 bases lining up with TRBD1. Germline V gene sequence: CDR1 LNHDA, CDR2 SQIVND (reference sequence). This CDR3 contains 14 residues. J gave up 8 bases and V 4 bases, and 7 bases lay outside the gene matches. The CDR3 is CASSTDRGLGGYTF. The DNA of the CDR3 is TGTGCCAGTAGTACTGACAGGGGGCTCGGCGGCTACACCTTC.

The chain joins TRBV5-1 to TRBJ2-2; D possibly matches TRBD1 or TRBD2 (6 bases each). Germline V gives CDR1 SGHRS, CDR2 YFSETQ. V was shortened by 0 bases and J by 4 bases, with 10 bases between the two germline ends. This CDR3 is 15 amino acids long. CDR3 loop: CASSLDGGATGELFF. DNA for the CDR3: TGCGCCAGCAGCTTGGACGGGGGCGCCACCGGGGAGCTGTTTTTT.

The chain carries TRBV5-1 and TRBJ2-7, with D unclear. Germline CDR1 reads SGHRS; CDR2 reads YFSETQ. Between the trimmed V and J ends, which lost 5 bases and 3 bases, there was a span of 15 bases. The CDR3 loop spans 14 amino acids. CDR3 region: CASRVTSGDYEQYF. The CDR3 DNA sequence: TGCGCCAGCAGGGTGACATCCGGAGACTACGAGCAGTACTTC.